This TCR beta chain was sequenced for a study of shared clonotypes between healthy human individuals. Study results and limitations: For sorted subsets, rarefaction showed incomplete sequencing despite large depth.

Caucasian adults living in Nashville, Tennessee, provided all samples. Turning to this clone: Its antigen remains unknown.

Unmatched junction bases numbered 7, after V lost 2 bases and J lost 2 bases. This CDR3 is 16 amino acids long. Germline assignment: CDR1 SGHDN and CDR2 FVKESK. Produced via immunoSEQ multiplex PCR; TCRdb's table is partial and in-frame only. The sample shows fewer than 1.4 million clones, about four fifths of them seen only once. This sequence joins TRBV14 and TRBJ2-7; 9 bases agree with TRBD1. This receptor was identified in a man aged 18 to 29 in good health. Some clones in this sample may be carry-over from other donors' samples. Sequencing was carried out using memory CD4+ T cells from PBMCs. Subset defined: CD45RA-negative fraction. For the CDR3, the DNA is TGTGCCAGCAGCCAATCAAGTCGGGACAGGGCCTACGAGCAGTACTTC. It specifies CASSQSSRDRAYEQYF.